The 8 T cell receptor beta chains presented below share a single source sample, sequenced in a study of T cell responses to AZD1222 COVID-19 vaccine. Some clones are missing from TCRdb's copy, which holds only in-frame ones; the method was immunoSEQ multiplex PCR. The sample lists over 65,000 clones; approximately 87% were seen once. The source material was peripheral blood, sampled on day 0 of AZD1222 vaccination. The receptors were gathered from an adult in good health.

The V gene is TRBV11-2, the J gene TRBJ1-1, with a possible D match to TRBD1 (5 bases). CDR1 is SGHAT and CDR2 is FQNNGV in the germline V gene. This CDR3 region has 15 residues. The V end lost 5 bases, the J end lost 4 bases, and 17 bases lay between the germline ends. In DNA, the CDR3 is TGTGCCAGCAGCCGACTTCCGACAGCAAGCACTGAAGCTTTCTTT. Translating gives CASSRLPTASTEAFF.

The rearrangement joins TRBV28 to TRBJ1-2; the D is unclear. From germline, CDR1 is MDHEN and CDR2 SYDVKM. This CDR3 has 13 residues. Trimming removed 10 bases at V and 4 bases at J, with 16 bases between. The CDR3: CAILPGLAYGYTF. CDR3 nucleotides: TGTGCCATTTTACCAGGACTCGCCTATGGCTACACCTTC.

This sequence joins TRBV25-1 and TRBJ2-7; 10 nucleotides line up with TRBD1. This CDR3 region has 16 residues. CDR1 is MGHDK, CDR2 SYGVNS, per germline. The V and J ends lost 6 bases and 5 bases, in that order; junction bases with no gene match: 13. The CDR3 region is CASRLGQGERWDEQYF. The CDR3 DNA reads TGTGCCAGCAGACTCGGACAGGGGGAAAGGTGGGACGAGCAGTACTTC.

The chain combines TRBV5-1 with TRBJ2-3; the match to TRBD2 covers 7 bases. CDR3 length: 15 residues. Unmatched junction bases numbered 9, after V lost 2 bases and J lost 6 bases. The germline V gene has CDR1 SGHRS and CDR2 YFSETQ. The CDR3 DNA reads as TGCGCCAGCAGCTTTCCGGGCGGGAGTGGGGATACGCAGTATTTT. It codes for CASSFPGGSGDTQYF.

This rearrangement joins TRBV2 to TRBJ2-2, with D maybe TRBD2 (6 bases). The CDR3 length is 15 residues. V lost 5 bases, J lost 5 bases, and 15 bases lay in between. Germline CDR1 reads SNHLY; CDR2 reads FYNNEI. CDR3 in DNA: TGTGCCAGCAGTCCGTCCTCCGGGGGTACCGGGGAGCTGTTTTTT. Protein product: CASSPSSGGTGELFF.

The gene calls are TRBV7-8 and TRBJ1-3; weak D call: TRBD1 (6 bases). Trimming left V 0 bases short and J 1 base short, with 16 bases between. This CDR3 comprises 18 residues. CDR1 is SGHVS, CDR2 FQNEAQ, per germline. The CDR3 DNA sequence: TGTGCCAGCAGCTTAGCGCGATGGACAGCGACATCTGGAAACACCATATATTTT. It codes for CASSLARWTATSGNTIYF. The full variable domain, with the rest looked up from reference TRBV7-8 and TRBJ1-3, is GAGVSQSPRYKVAKRGQDVALRCDPISGHVSLFWYQQALGQGPEFLTYFQNEAQLDKSGLPSDRFFAERPEGSVSTLKIQRTQQEDSAVYLCASSLARWTATSGNTIYFGEGSWLTVV.

This clone appeared a single time. This chain uses TRBV28 with TRBJ2-2; 9 positions agree with TRBD2. This CDR3 has 15 amino acids. Trimming cost V 2 bases and J 7 bases; bases outside gene matches: 5. CDR1 is MDHEN, CDR2 SYDVKM, per germline. As DNA, the CDR3 is TGTGCCAGCAGTTTAGTAGCGGGAGTTATCGGGGAGCTGTTTTTT. Amino acids: CASSLVAGVIGELFF.

The CDR3, as DNA: TGTGCCAGCAGTACCCCGAGGAGCGGCCTCCATCACGAGCAGTACTTC. Translation: CASSTPRSGLHHEQYF. The chain has TRBV6-2 or TRBV6-3 and TRBJ2-7, with a possible D match to TRBD2 (5 bases). Germline V gene lookup returns CDR1 MNHEY and CDR2 SVGEGT. The CDR3 loop spans 16 amino acids. Trimming took off 5 bases at V and 5 bases at J, with 22 bases between the two ends.